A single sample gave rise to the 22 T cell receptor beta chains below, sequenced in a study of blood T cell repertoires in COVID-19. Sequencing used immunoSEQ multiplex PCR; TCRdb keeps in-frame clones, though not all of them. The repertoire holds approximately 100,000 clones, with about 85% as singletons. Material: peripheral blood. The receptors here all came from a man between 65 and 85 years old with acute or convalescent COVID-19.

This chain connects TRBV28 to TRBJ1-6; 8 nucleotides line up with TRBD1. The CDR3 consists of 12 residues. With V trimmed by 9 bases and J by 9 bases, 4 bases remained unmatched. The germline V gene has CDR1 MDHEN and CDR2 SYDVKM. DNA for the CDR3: TGTGCCAGTAGACAGGGGACTTCACCCCTCCACTTT. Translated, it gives CASRQGTSPLHF.

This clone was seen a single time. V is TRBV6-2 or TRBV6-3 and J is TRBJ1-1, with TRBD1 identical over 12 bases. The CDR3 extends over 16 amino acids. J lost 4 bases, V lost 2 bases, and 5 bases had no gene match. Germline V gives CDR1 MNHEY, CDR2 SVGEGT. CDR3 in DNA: TGTGCCAGCAGTTACCCGGGGGACAGGGGGCCCACTGAAGCTTTCTTT. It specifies CASSYPGDRGPTEAFF.

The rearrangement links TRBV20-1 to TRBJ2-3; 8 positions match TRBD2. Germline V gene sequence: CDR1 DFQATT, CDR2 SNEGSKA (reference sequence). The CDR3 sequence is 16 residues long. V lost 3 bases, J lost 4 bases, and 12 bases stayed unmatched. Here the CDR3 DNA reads TGCAGTGCTAGTGCAGTTGCGGGACTAGACCCAGATACGCAGTATTTT. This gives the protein CSASAVAGLDPDTQYF.

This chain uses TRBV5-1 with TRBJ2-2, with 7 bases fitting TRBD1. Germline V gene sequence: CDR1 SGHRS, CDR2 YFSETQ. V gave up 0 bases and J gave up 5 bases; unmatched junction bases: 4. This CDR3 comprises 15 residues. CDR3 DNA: TGCGCCAGCAGCTTGGCAAACAGGGGTACCGGGGAGCTGTTTTTT. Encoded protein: CASSLANRGTGELFF.

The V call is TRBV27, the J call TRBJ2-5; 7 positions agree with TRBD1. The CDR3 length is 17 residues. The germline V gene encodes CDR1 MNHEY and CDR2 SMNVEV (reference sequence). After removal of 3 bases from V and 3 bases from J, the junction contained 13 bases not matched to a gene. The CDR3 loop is CASSLTPPRQGKETQYF. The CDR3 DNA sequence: TGTGCCAGCAGTTTGACTCCCCCTAGACAGGGAAAAGAGACCCAGTACTTC.

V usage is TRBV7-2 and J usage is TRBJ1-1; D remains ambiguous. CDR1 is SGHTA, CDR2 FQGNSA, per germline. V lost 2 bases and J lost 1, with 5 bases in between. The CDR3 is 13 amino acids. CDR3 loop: CASSLTRNTEAFF. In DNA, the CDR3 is TGTGCCAGCAGCTTAACCAGGAACACTGAAGCTTTCTTT.

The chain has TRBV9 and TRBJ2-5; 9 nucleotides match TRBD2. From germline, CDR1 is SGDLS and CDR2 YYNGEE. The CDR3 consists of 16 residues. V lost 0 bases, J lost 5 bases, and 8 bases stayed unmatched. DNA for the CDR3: TGTGCCAGCAGCGTAGCTACGGCGGGGGGGCCTGAGACCCAGTACTTC. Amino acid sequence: CASSVATAGGPETQYF.

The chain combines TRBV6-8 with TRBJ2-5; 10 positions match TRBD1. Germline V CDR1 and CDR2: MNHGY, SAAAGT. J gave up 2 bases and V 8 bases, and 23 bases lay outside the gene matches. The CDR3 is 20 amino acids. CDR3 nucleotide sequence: TGTGCCAGCCCGGGGGGACAGGGGCCGCCAATTCAAGCCCTACAAGAGACCCAGTACTTC. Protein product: CASPGGQGPPIQALQETQYF.

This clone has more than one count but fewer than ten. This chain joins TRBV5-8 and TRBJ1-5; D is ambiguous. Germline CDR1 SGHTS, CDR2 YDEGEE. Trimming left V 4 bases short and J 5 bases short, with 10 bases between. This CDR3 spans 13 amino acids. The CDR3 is CASSRNRDQPQHF. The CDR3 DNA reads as TGTGCCAGCAGCAGAAACAGAGATCAGCCCCAGCATTTT.

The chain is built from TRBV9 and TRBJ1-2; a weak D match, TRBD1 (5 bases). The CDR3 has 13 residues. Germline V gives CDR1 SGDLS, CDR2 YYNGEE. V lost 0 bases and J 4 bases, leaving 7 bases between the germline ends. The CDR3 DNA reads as TGTGCCAGCAGCGTAGGAAGGGGCTATGGCTACACCTTC. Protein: CASSVGRGYGYTF.

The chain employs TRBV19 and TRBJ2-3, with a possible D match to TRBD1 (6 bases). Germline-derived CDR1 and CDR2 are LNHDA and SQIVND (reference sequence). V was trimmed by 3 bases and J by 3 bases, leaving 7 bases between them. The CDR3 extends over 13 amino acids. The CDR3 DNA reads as TGTGCCAGTAGTATGGACAGAACAGATACGCAGTATTTT. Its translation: CASSMDRTDTQYF.

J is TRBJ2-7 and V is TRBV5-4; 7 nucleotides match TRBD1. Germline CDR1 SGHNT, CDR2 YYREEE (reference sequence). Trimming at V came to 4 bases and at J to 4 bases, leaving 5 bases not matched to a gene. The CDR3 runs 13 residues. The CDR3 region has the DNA TGTGCCAGCAGCATAGACAGGGAGTACGAGCAGTACTTC. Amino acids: CASSIDREYEQYF. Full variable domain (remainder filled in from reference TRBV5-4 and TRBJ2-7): ETGVTQSPTHLIKTRGQQVTLRCSSQSGHNTVSWYQQALGQGPQFIFQYYREEENGRGNFPPRFSGLQFPNYSSELNVNALELDDSALYLCASSIDREYEQYFGPGTRLTVT.

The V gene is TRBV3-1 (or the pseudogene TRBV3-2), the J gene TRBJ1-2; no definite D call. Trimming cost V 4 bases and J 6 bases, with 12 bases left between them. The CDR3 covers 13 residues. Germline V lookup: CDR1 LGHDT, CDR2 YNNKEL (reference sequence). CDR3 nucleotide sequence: TGTGCCAGCAGCCCACGGGGTCGAGATGGCTACACCTTC. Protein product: CASSPRGRDGYTF.

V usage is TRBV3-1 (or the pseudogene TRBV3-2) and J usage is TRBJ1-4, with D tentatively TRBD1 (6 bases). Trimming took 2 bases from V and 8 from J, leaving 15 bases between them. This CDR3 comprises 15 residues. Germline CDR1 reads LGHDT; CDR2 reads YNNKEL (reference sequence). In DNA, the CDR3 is TGTGCCAGCAGCCAAAAGACAGGTCTGCGGGAAAAACTGTTTTTT. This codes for CASSQKTGLREKLFF.

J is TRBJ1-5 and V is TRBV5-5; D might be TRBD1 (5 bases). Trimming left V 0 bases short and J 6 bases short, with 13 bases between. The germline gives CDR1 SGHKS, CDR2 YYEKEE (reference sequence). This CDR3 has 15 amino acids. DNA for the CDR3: TGTGCCAGCAGCTTGGAAGCAGGGATGGGTCAGCCCCAGCATTTT. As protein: CASSLEAGMGQPQHF.

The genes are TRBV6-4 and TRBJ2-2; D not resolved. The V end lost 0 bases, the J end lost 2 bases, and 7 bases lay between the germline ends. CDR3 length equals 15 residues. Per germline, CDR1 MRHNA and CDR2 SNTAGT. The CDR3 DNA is TGTGCCAGCAGTGACTCGACACATAACACCGGGGAGCTGTTTTTT. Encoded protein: CASSDSTHNTGELFF.

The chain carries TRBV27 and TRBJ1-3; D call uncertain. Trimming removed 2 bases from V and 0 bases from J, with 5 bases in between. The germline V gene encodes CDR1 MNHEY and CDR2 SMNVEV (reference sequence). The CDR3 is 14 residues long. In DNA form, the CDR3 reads TGTGCCAGCAGTTTACGCGCCTCTGGAAACACCATATATTTT. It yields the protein CASSLRASGNTIYF.

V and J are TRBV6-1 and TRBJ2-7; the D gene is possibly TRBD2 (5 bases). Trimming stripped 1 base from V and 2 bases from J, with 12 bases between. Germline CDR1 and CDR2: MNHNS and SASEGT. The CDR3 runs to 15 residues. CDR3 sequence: CASSEGAGGAYEQYV. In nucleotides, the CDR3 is TGTGCCAGCAGTGAAGGGGCGGGCGGTGCCTACGAGCAGTACGTC.

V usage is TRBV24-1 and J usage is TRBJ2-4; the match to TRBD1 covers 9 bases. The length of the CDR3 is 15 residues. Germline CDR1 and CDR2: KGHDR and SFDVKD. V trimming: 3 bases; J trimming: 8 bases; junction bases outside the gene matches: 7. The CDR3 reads CATSDADRGADIQYF. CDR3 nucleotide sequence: TGTGCCACCAGTGATGCCGACAGGGGGGCGGACATTCAGTACTTC.

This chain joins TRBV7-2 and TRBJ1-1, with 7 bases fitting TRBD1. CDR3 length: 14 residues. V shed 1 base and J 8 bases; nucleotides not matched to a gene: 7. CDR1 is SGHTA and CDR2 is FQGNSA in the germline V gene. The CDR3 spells CASSLEATGLEAFF. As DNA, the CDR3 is TGTGCCAGCAGCTTAGAGGCGACAGGGTTAGAAGCTTTCTTT. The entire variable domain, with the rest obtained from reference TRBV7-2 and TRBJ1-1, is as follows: GAGVSQSPSNKVTEKGKDVELRCDPISGHTALYWYRQSLGQGLEFLIYFQGNSAPDKSGLPSDRFSAERTGGSVSTLTIQRTQQEDSAVYLCASSLEATGLEAFFGQGTRLTVV.

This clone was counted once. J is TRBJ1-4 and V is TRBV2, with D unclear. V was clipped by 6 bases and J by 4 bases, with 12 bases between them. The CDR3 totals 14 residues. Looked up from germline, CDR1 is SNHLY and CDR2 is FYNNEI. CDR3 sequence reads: CASRTGSNNEKLFF. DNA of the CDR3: TGTGCCAGCAGAACCGGGTCCAATAATGAAAAACTGTTTTTT. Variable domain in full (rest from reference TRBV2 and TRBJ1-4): EPEVTQTPSHQVTQMGQEVILRCVPISNHLYFYWYRQILGQKVEFLVSFYNNEISEKSEIFDDQFSVERPDGSNFTLKIRSTKLEDSAMYFCASRTGSNNEKLFFGSGTQLSVL.

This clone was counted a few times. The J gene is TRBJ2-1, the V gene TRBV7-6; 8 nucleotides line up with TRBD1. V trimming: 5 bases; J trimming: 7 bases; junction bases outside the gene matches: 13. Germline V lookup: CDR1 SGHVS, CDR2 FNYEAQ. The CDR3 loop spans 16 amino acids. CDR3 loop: CASSHPYRTGKNEQFF. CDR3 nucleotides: TGTGCCAGCAGCCACCCATACCGGACAGGGAAGAATGAGCAGTTCTTC.